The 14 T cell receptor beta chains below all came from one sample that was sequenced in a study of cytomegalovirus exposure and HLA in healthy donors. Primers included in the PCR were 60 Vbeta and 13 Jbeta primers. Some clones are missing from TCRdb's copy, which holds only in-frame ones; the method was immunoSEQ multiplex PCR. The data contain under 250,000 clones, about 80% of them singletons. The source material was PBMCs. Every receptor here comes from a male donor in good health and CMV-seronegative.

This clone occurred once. The CDR3 loop reads CASSLQGALVSGANVLTF. The CDR3 nucleotides are TGTGCCAGCAGTTTGCAGGGGGCCCTAGTCTCTGGGGCCAACGTCCTGACTTTC. The chain links TRBV28 to TRBJ2-6; the match to TRBD1 covers 8 bases. The CDR3 sequence is 18 residues long. Germline V CDR1 and CDR2: MDHEN, SYDVKM. V lost 3 bases to trimming and J lost 0 bases; unmatched junction nucleotides: 7. Variable domain in full (rest from reference TRBV28 and TRBJ2-6): DVKVTQSSRYLVKRTGEKVFLECVQDMDHENMFWYRQDPGLGLRLIYFSYDVKMKEKGDIPEGYSVSREKKERFSLILESASTNQTSMYLCASSLQGALVSGANVLTFGAGSRLTVL.

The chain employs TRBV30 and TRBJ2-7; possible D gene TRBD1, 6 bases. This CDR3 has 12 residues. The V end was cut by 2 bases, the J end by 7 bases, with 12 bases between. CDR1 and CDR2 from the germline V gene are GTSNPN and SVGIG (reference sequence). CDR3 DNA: TGTGCCTGGAGTTACGGACAGCCAGAGCAGTACTTC. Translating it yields CAWSYGQPEQYF.

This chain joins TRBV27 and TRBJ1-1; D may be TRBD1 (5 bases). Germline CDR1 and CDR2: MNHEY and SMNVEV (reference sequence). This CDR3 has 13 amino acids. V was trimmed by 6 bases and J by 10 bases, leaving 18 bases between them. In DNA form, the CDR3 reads TGTGCCAGCAGCCCGCTACCCGGGAGGGGAGCTTTCTTT. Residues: CASSPLPGRGAFF.

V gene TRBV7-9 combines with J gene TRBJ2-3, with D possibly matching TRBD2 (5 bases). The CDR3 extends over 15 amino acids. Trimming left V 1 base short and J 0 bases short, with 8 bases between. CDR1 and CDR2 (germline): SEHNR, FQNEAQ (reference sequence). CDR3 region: CASSLERTSTDTQYF. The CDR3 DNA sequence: TGTGCCAGCAGCTTAGAAAGGACTAGCACAGATACGCAGTATTTT.

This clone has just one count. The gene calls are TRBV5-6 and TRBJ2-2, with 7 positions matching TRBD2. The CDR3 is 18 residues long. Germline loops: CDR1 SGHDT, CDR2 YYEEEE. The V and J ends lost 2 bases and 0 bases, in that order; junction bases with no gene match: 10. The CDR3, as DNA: TGTGCCAGCAGCTTATCGGTTCTAGCGGCCACGAACACCGGGGAGCTGTTTTTT. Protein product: CASSLSVLAATNTGELFF.

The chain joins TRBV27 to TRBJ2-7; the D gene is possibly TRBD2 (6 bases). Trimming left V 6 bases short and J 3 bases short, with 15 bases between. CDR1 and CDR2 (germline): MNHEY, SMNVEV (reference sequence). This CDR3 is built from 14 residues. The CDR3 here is CASRPPGLIYEQYF. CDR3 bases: TGTGCCAGCAGACCTCCGGGACTGATCTACGAGCAGTACTTC.

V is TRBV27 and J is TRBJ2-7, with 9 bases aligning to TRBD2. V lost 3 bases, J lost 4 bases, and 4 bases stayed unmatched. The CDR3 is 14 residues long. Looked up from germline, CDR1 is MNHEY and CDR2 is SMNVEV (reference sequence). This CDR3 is CASSFSGSRYEQYF. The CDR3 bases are TGTGCCAGCAGTTTTAGCGGGAGTAGATACGAGCAGTACTTC.

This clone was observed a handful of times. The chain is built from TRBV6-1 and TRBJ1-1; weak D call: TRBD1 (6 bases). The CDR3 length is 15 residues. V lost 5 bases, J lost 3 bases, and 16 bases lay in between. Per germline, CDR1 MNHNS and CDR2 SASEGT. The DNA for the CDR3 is TGTGCCAGCAGTATATCCTCGACAGGTCACACTGAAGCTTTCTTT. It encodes CASSISSTGHTEAFF.

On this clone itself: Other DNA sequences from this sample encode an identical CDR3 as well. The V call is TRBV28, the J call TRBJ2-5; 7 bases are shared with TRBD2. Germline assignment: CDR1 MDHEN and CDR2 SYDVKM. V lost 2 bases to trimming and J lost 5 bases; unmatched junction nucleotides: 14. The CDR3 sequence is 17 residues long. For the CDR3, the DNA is TGTGCCAGCAGTTTACCCCCCTTGGCGGGAGATAAGGAGACCCAGTACTTC. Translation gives CASSLPPLAGDKETQYF.

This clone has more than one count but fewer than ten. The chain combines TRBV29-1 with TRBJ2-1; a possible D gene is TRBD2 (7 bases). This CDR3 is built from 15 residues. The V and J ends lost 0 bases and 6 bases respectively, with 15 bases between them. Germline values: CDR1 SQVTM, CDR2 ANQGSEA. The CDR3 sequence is CSVEDGRGGPNEQFF. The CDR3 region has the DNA TGCAGCGTTGAAGATGGGAGGGGGGGCCCCAATGAGCAGTTCTTC.

CDR3 sequence reads: CASSLGNFGQGGTEAFF. CDR3 coding DNA: TGCGCCAGCAGCTTGGGGAACTTCGGACAGGGGGGCACTGAAGCTTTCTTT. This chain uses TRBV5-1 with TRBJ1-1; 10 bases align to TRBD1. Germline CDR1 is SGHRS and CDR2 is YFSETQ. V lost 0 bases, J lost 4 bases, and 9 bases stayed unmatched. There are 17 residues in the CDR3.

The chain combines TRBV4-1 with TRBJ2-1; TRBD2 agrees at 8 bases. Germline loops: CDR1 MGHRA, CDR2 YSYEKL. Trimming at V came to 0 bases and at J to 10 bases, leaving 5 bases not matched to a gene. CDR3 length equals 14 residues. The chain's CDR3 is CASSQDRVAGEQFF. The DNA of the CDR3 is TGCGCCAGCAGCCAAGATAGAGTAGCGGGGGAGCAGTTCTTC.

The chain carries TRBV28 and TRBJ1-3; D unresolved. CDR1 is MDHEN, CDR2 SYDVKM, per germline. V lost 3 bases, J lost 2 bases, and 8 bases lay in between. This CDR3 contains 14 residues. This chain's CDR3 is CASSFSGPGNTIYF. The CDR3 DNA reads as TGTGCCAGCAGTTTTTCAGGCCCTGGAAACACCATATATTTT.

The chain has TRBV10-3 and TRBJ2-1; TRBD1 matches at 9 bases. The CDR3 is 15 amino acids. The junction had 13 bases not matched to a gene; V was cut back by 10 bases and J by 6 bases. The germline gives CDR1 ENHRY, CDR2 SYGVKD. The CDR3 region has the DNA TGTGCCACTCGAGAAACGGGACAGGGCTTCAATGAGCAGTTCTTC. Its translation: CATRETGQGFNEQFF.